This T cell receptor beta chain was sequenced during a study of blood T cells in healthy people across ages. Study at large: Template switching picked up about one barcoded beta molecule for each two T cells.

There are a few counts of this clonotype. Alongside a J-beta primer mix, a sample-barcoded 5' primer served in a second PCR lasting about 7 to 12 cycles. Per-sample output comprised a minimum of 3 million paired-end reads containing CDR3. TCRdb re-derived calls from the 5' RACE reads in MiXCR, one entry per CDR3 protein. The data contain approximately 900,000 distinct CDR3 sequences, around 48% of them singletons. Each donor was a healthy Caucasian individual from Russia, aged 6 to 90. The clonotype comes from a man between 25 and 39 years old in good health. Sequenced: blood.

The CDR3 DNA sequence: TGTGCCAGCCTTAAGTCGGGACAGACCCTCTACGAGCAGTACTTC. It encodes CASLKSGQTLYEQYF. This sequence joins TRBV6-7 and TRBJ2-7, with 7 bases matching TRBD1. TRBV6-7 is an ORF, with its function uncertain. The V gene end was trimmed by 8 bases and the J gene end by 3 bases; junction bases not matched to a gene: 13. CDR3 length: 15 amino acids.